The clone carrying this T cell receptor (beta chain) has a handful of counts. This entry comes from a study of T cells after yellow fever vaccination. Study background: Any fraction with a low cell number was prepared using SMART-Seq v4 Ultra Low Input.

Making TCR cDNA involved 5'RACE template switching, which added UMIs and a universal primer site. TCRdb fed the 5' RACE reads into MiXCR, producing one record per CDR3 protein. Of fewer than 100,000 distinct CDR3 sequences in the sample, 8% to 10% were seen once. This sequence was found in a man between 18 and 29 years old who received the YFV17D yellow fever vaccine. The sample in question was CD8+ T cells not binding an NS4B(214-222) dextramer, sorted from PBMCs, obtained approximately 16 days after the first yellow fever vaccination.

The DNA for the CDR3 is TGTGCCAGCAGTTACCCTCCGGCGGGCACCGGGGAGCTGTTTTTT. This codes for CASSYPPAGTGELFF. The chain recombines TRBV6-5 with TRBJ2-2; a weak D match, TRBD2 (5 bases). The germline V gene encodes CDR1 MNHEY and CDR2 SVGAGI. The CDR3 consists of 15 residues. V lost 2 bases to trimming and J lost 4 bases, with 11 bases between them.